The rows below give T cell receptor beta chains drawn from one sample of a study of Ad26.COV2.S vaccination and SARS-CoV-2 variants. Produced via immunoSEQ multiplex PCR; TCRdb's table is partial and in-frame only. The repertoire holds 440,000 or so clones, with about 90% as singletons. This specimen was peripheral blood, taken in a trial of Ad26.COV2.S vaccine versus placebo. These TCRs come from a person aged 18-60 years who received the Ad26.COV2.S COVID-19 vaccine or a placebo. Each CDR3 is given with its conserved first and last residue. A D gene is named only where the DNA matches it firmly. Size is omitted from some rows. Given values are once, few, many or a class for expanded clones.

J gene: TRBJ1-4; V gene: TRBV27; D gene: .; clone size: .; CDR3 DNA: TGTGCCAGCAGCCGAACGACAGGTTTCAATGAAAAACTGTTTTTT; CDR3 protein: CASSRTTGFNEKLFF
J gene: TRBJ2-1; V gene: TRBV11-3; D gene: TRBD1; clone size: .; CDR3 DNA: TGTGCCAGCAGCACCGGGACAGGGAACAGTGAGCAGTTCTTC; CDR3 protein: CASSTGTGNSEQFF
J gene: TRBJ1-4; V gene: TRBV6-5; D gene: .; clone size: .; CDR3 DNA: TGTGCCAGCAGCCCCCATCAGGAGCGGGATGAAAAACTGTTTTTT; CDR3 protein: CASSPHQERDEKLFF
J gene: TRBJ2-1; V gene: TRBV15; D gene: .; clone size: .; CDR3 DNA: TGTGCCACCAGCAGAGATCATTTAGGCGGGAAGATCGGTGAGCAGTTCTTC; CDR3 protein: CATSRDHLGGKIGEQFF
J gene: TRBJ2-5; V gene: TRBV27; D gene: .; clone size: .; CDR3 DNA: TGTGCCAGCAGTTTTACCCCGGATAGCAGTAAAGAGACCCAGTACTTC; CDR3 protein: CASSFTPDSSKETQYF
J gene: TRBJ1-4; V gene: TRBV6-1; D gene: TRBD1; clone size: .; CDR3 DNA: TGTGCCAGCAGTGAACGGGGACAGAGTAATGAAAAACTGTTTTTT; CDR3 protein: CASSERGQSNEKLFF
J gene: TRBJ2-2; V gene: TRBV14; D gene: .; clone size: .; CDR3 DNA: TGTGCCAGCAGCCAAGTGTCCGGGGCCGGCACCGGGGAGCTGTTTTTT; CDR3 protein: CASSQVSGAGTGELFF
J gene: TRBJ2-7; V gene: TRBV7-4; D gene: .; clone size: .; CDR3 DNA: TGTGCCAGCAGCCCTCGGACCTACGAGCAGTACTTC; CDR3 protein: CASSPRTYEQYF
J gene: TRBJ1-1; V gene: TRBV30; D gene: .; clone size: .; CDR3 DNA: TGTGCCTGGACCCGACAGATGAACACTGAAGCTTTCTTT; CDR3 protein: CAWTRQMNTEAFF
J gene: TRBJ1-5; V gene: TRBV15; D gene: .; clone size: .; CDR3 DNA: TGTGCCACCAGCAGAGACGCTAGGCCGGGAGGCAATCAGCCCCAGCATTTT; CDR3 protein: CATSRDARPGGNQPQHF
J gene: TRBJ2-5; V gene: TRBV5-6; D gene: TRBD1; clone size: .; CDR3 DNA: TGTGCCAGCAGCCTCCACGGGACAGGGGAAGAGACCCAGTACTTC; CDR3 protein: CASSLHGTGEETQYF
J gene: TRBJ2-2; V gene: TRBV6-1; D gene: .; clone size: .; CDR3 DNA: TGTGCCAGCAGTGATCAGGTAGCGGCCATTTCGAACACCGGGGAGCTGTTTTTT; CDR3 protein: CASSDQVAAISNTGELFF
J gene: TRBJ1-5; V gene: TRBV5-5; D gene: .; clone size: .; CDR3 DNA: TGTGCCAGCAGCTTCCTGGGGACCAATCAGCCCCAGCATTTT; CDR3 protein: CASSFLGTNQPQHF
J gene: TRBJ2-2; V gene: TRBV27; D gene: .; clone size: .; CDR3 DNA: TGTGCCAGCAGTTTAAGCAAAACCGGGGAGCTGTTTTTT; CDR3 protein: CASSLSKTGELFF
J gene: TRBJ2-5; V gene: TRBV5-1; D gene: TRBD1; clone size: .; CDR3 DNA: TGCGCCAGCAGCGGCGGGACAGGGCAAGAGACCCAGTACTTC; CDR3 protein: CASSGGTGQETQYF
J gene: TRBJ2-1; V gene: TRBV30; D gene: .; clone size: .; CDR3 DNA: TGTGCCTGGAGTGGGCTGGGAAGCTCCTACAATGAGCAGTTCTTC; CDR3 protein: CAWSGLGSSYNEQFF
J gene: TRBJ2-7; V gene: TRBV7-2; D gene: TRBD1; clone size: .; CDR3 DNA: TGTGCCAGCAGCTTAGCCCGGACAGGTAGCTCCTACGAGCAGTACTTC; CDR3 protein: CASSLARTGSSYEQYF
J gene: TRBJ2-7; V gene: TRBV5-1; D gene: .; clone size: .; CDR3 DNA: TGCGCCAGCAGCTTCCGCGGCGAGCAGTACTTC; CDR3 protein: CASSFRGEQYF
J gene: TRBJ2-7; V gene: TRBV6-2/TRBV6-3; D gene: TRBD1; clone size: .; CDR3 DNA: TGTGCCAGCAGTGATTATGCCAGGGGGCGCTTAAACGAGCAGTACTTC; CDR3 protein: CASSDYARGRLNEQYF
J gene: TRBJ2-3; V gene: TRBV4-2; D gene: .; clone size: .; CDR3 DNA: TGTGCCAGCAGCCAAGATTTTTGGGGGTCGCGCACAGATACGCAGTATTTT; CDR3 protein: CASSQDFWGSRTDTQYF
J gene: TRBJ2-4; V gene: TRBV2; D gene: .; clone size: .; CDR3 DNA: TGTGCCAGCAGCGAGCCAGGGCGACGGGAGAGGGGGAACATTCAGTACTTC; CDR3 protein: CASSEPGRRERGNIQYF
J gene: TRBJ2-7; V gene: TRBV9; D gene: .; clone size: once; CDR3 DNA: TGTGCCAGCAGCGCGGGTTCGGACAGCTACGAGCAGTACTTC; CDR3 protein: CASSAGSDSYEQYF
J gene: TRBJ2-1; V gene: TRBV27; D gene: .; clone size: .; CDR3 DNA: TGTGCCAGCAGTAGGGGACAATTAAGTGAGCAGTTCTTC; CDR3 protein: CASSRGQLSEQFF
J gene: TRBJ2-5; V gene: TRBV24-1; D gene: TRBD1; clone size: .; CDR3 DNA: TGTGCCACCAGTGATTCCTGGACAGGGCGCCAAGAGACCCAGTACTTC; CDR3 protein: CATSDSWTGRQETQYF
J gene: TRBJ1-2; V gene: TRBV2; D gene: TRBD1; clone size: .; CDR3 DNA: TGTGCCAGCAGACAGGGGGCGCATGGCTACACCTTC; CDR3 protein: CASRQGAHGYTF
J gene: TRBJ2-4; V gene: TRBV19; D gene: TRBD1; clone size: .; CDR3 DNA: TGTGCCACCCGGACAGGGGTGAACATTCAGTACTTC; CDR3 protein: CATRTGVNIQYF
J gene: TRBJ1-5; V gene: TRBV27; D gene: .; clone size: .; CDR3 DNA: TGTGCCAGCAGTTTATCTGGGAATCAGCCCCAGCATTTT; CDR3 protein: CASSLSGNQPQHF
J gene: TRBJ1-5; V gene: TRBV6-2/TRBV6-3; D gene: TRBD1; clone size: .; CDR3 DNA: TGTGCCAGCAGTACCGCAGGGGGGTATCAGCCCCAGCATTTT; CDR3 protein: CASSTAGGYQPQHF
J gene: TRBJ2-3; V gene: TRBV7-3; D gene: TRBD2; clone size: .; CDR3 DNA: TGTGCCAGCAGCCGACCCCGACTAGCGGGAGCAAGGAGAGGGAATACGCAGTATTTT; CDR3 protein: CASSRPRLAGARRGNTQYF
J gene: TRBJ2-7; V gene: TRBV28; D gene: .; clone size: .; CDR3 DNA: TGTGCCAGCAGTTTATGGGGAGTGTACGAGCAGTACTTC; CDR3 protein: CASSLWGVYEQYF
J gene: TRBJ2-1; V gene: TRBV5-8; D gene: TRBD2; clone size: .; CDR3 DNA: TGTGCCAGCCATCCCGGGAGGGGGTACAATGAGCAGTTCTTC; CDR3 protein: CASHPGRGYNEQFF
J gene: TRBJ1-1; V gene: TRBV24-1; D gene: .; clone size: .; CDR3 DNA: TGTGCCACCAGTGATTCCTCTTCAGGGACTGAAGCTTTCTTT; CDR3 protein: CATSDSSSGTEAFF
J gene: TRBJ2-2; V gene: TRBV19; D gene: .; clone size: .; CDR3 DNA: TGTGCCAGTAGTATTGGTCGGCGGACTAACACCGGGGAGCTGTTTTTT; CDR3 protein: CASSIGRRTNTGELFF
J gene: TRBJ1-5; V gene: TRBV4-1; D gene: .; clone size: .; CDR3 DNA: TGCGCCAGCAGCCCCGGACAGCTCAATCAGCCCCAGCATTTT; CDR3 protein: CASSPGQLNQPQHF
J gene: TRBJ1-4; V gene: TRBV15; D gene: TRBD1; clone size: .; CDR3 DNA: TGTGCCACCAGCAGAGTAGGGGGTGAAGGGGGCCGTGAAAAACTGTTTTTT; CDR3 protein: CATSRVGGEGGREKLFF
J gene: TRBJ1-1; V gene: TRBV18; D gene: .; clone size: few; CDR3 DNA: TGTGCCAGCTCATCCGGGTCGCACACTGAAGCTTTCTTT; CDR3 protein: CASSSGSHTEAFF
J gene: TRBJ1-4; V gene: TRBV7-8; D gene: TRBD1; clone size: .; CDR3 DNA: TGTGCCAGCAGCTCGGGACAGCTCAGGGAAAAACTGTTTTTT; CDR3 protein: CASSSGQLREKLFF
J gene: TRBJ2-1; V gene: TRBV11-2; D gene: .; clone size: .; CDR3 DNA: TGTGCCAGCAGCCCCAGGAGATGGGATGAGCAGTTCTTC; CDR3 protein: CASSPRRWDEQFF
J gene: TRBJ1-1; V gene: TRBV28; D gene: .; clone size: .; CDR3 DNA: TGTGCCAGCAAGGTTGGCACTGAAGCTTTCTTT; CDR3 protein: CASKVGTEAFF
J gene: TRBJ2-1; V gene: TRBV19; D gene: TRBD1; clone size: .; CDR3 DNA: TGTGCCAGTAAGACAGGGGCTGACTCCTACAATGAGCAGTTCTTC; CDR3 protein: CASKTGADSYNEQFF
J gene: TRBJ1-1; V gene: TRBV9; D gene: .; clone size: once; CDR3 DNA: TGTGCCAGCAGCGAGTTTCCGACAGGGAACACTGAAGCTTTCTTT; CDR3 protein: CASSEFPTGNTEAFF
J gene: TRBJ2-3; V gene: TRBV5-4; D gene: TRBD2; clone size: .; CDR3 DNA: TGTGCCAGCAGGGGGGGAGGGGGACTAGCCACAGATACGCAGTATTTT; CDR3 protein: CASRGGGGLATDTQYF
J gene: TRBJ2-1; V gene: TRBV19; D gene: TRBD2; clone size: .; CDR3 DNA: TGTGCCAGTAGTCCGAGACTAGCGGGGCTTTACAATGAGCAGTTCTTC; CDR3 protein: CASSPRLAGLYNEQFF
J gene: TRBJ2-7; V gene: TRBV20-1; D gene: TRBD2; clone size: .; CDR3 DNA: TGCAGTGCTAGTCATATTGGGGGGGTACTGATCTACGAGCAGTACTTC; CDR3 protein: CSASHIGGVLIYEQYF
J gene: TRBJ2-5; V gene: TRBV7-9; D gene: .; clone size: .; CDR3 DNA: TGTGCCAGCAGCTTCCCCCCCGGACAGCCCCAAGAGACCCAGTACTTC; CDR3 protein: CASSFPPGQPQETQYF
J gene: TRBJ2-7; V gene: TRBV14; D gene: .; clone size: once; CDR3 DNA: TGTGCCAGCAGCCATTCGCACAGCTCCTACGAGCAGTACTTC; CDR3 protein: CASSHSHSSYEQYF
J gene: TRBJ2-3; V gene: TRBV4-3; D gene: TRBD2; clone size: .; CDR3 DNA: TGCGCCAGCAGCCAAGGGGGAAGAGGGCGGGGAGGGACAGATACGCAGTATTTT; CDR3 protein: CASSQGGRGRGGTDTQYF
J gene: TRBJ2-4; V gene: TRBV11-2; D gene: .; clone size: .; CDR3 DNA: TGTGCCAGCAGATTCTCAGGGATGGGAAACATTCAGTACTTC; CDR3 protein: CASRFSGMGNIQYF
J gene: TRBJ2-7; V gene: TRBV7-9; D gene: .; clone size: .; CDR3 DNA: TGTGCCAGCAGCTCCCTAGTCCACGAGCAGTACTTC; CDR3 protein: CASSSLVHEQYF
J gene: TRBJ2-5; V gene: TRBV27; D gene: .; clone size: .; CDR3 DNA: TGTGCCAGAGAAACGCTGGGAGAAGGAGAGACCCAGTACTTC; CDR3 protein: CARETLGEGETQYF
J gene: TRBJ1-5; V gene: TRBV18; D gene: .; clone size: .; CDR3 DNA: TGTGCCAGCTCACCCGCCCAGGGAGGGGATCAGCCCCAGCATTTT; CDR3 protein: CASSPAQGGDQPQHF
J gene: TRBJ1-4; V gene: TRBV7-2; D gene: .; clone size: .; CDR3 DNA: TGTGCCAGCAGCTTTCAGGGGACGGGTGAAAAACTGTTTTTT; CDR3 protein: CASSFQGTGEKLFF
J gene: TRBJ2-5; V gene: TRBV7-6; D gene: TRBD2; clone size: .; CDR3 DNA: TGTGCCAGCAGCTTAGTACTAGCGGGACTGAAAGAGACCCAGTACTTC; CDR3 protein: CASSLVLAGLKETQYF